One and the same sample provided the 17 T cell receptor beta chains below, sequenced in a study of identical twins. Each CDR3 protein is one row after TCRdb ran MiXCR on the 5' RACE reads. Among roughly 770,000 distinct CDR3 sequences, roughly 20% were seen once, and the ten largest hold over 10%. These data also formed part of another study, on T cells expressing NK-cell markers.

Sequencing was done on a sample of PBMCs. All receptors derive from a woman under 30 in good health.

The chain links TRBV6-1 to TRBJ1-2; the match to TRBD1 covers 7 bases. The CDR3 totals 13 residues. CDR1 is MNHNS and CDR2 is SASEGT in the germline V gene. Trimming cost V 6 bases and J 4 bases; bases outside gene matches: 5. The CDR3 nucleotides are TGTGCCAGCAGCCCGGGACAGATCTATGGCTACACCTTC. Translated: CASSPGQIYGYTF.

The chain is built from TRBV18 and TRBJ2-7; D call uncertain. CDR1 and CDR2 (germline): KGHSH, LQKENI. This CDR3 has 13 residues. V was cut by 5 bases and J by 7 bases, with 15 bases left in between. DNA for the CDR3: TGTGCCAGCTCAGAGACCTTCCTACGTGAGCAGTACTTC. Encoded protein: CASSETFLREQYF. Based on the CDR3 plus reference TRBV18 and TRBJ2-7, the full variable domain is NAGVMQNPRHLVRRRGQEARLRCSPMKGHSHVYWYRQLPEEGLKFMVYLQKENIIDESGMPKERFSAEFPKEGPSILRIQQVVRGDSAAYFCASSETFLREQYFGPGTRLTVT.

The chain combines TRBV7-2 with TRBJ2-7; unclear D gene. The CDR3 runs 16 residues. Germline assignment: CDR1 SGHTA and CDR2 FQGNSA. V lost 10 bases, J lost 1 base, and 23 bases lay in between. This chain's CDR3 is CAMGPGLIGWSYEQYF. The CDR3 DNA is TGTGCCATGGGCCCCGGGCTAATCGGCTGGTCCTACGAGCAGTACTTC.

The chain carries TRBV11-2 and TRBJ2-5; D possibly corresponds to TRBD2 (6 bases). Trimming removed 3 bases from V and 9 bases from J, with 8 bases in between. CDR3 length equals 11 residues. Germline V gives CDR1 SGHAT, CDR2 FQNNGV. The CDR3 DNA reads TGTGCCAGCAGCTTTGGGGACTCCCAGTACTTC. As protein: CASSFGDSQYF.

This rearrangement joins TRBV3-1 to TRBJ2-3, with D perhaps TRBD1 (5 bases). The germline gives CDR1 LGHDT, CDR2 YNNKEL (reference sequence). The CDR3 consists of 17 residues. V was clipped by 1 base and J by 3 bases, with 17 bases between them. The CDR3 protein is CASSQAGASLATDTQYF. CDR3 nucleotides: TGTGCCAGCAGCCAAGCTGGGGCGAGTCTCGCGACAGATACGCAGTATTTT.

The chain combines TRBV4-3 with TRBJ2-1; the D is unclear. Trimming shortened V by 2 bases and J by 8 bases, and 13 bases separated the two germline ends. This CDR3 is 14 amino acids long. CDR1 and CDR2 from the germline V gene are LGHNA and YSLEER. CDR3 amino acids: CASSQTRSSDEQFF. The CDR3 DNA reads as TGCGCCAGCAGCCAAACACGGAGCTCGGATGAGCAGTTCTTC.

A few counts support this clonotype. The gene calls are TRBV20-1 and TRBJ2-5, with TRBD2 as a possible D gene (6 bases). CDR1 and CDR2 (germline): DFQATT, SNEGSKA (reference sequence). The CDR3 is made up of 14 amino acids. Trimming took 0 bases from V and 7 from J, leaving 15 bases between them. CDR3 sequence (DNA): TGCAGTGCTAGAGATCCCTATGAGGAGGGGACCCAGTACTTC. This encodes CSARDPYEEGTQYF.

This clonotype was counted a few times. This chain uses TRBV29-1 with TRBJ2-1, with D hard to call. Trimming stripped 7 bases from V and 0 bases from J, with 7 bases between. The V gene's germline CDR1 is SQVTM and CDR2 ANQGSEA. The CDR3 is 12 amino acids. CDR3 amino acids: CSGGLSYNEQFF. In DNA, the CDR3 is TGCAGCGGTGGCCTCTCCTACAATGAGCAGTTCTTC.

This clonotype was counted between two and nine times. The J gene is TRBJ2-2, the V gene TRBV4-3; D is unclear. The length of the CDR3 is 15 residues. Trimming stripped 1 base from V and 4 bases from J, with 10 bases between. From germline, CDR1 is LGHNA and CDR2 YSLEER. The CDR3 coding sequence is TGCGCCAGCAGCCAAGGGCTAGGAACCACCGGGGAGCTGTTTTTT. Protein product: CASSQGLGTTGELFF.

The table lists this clonotype with a few counts. The chain joins TRBV29-1 to TRBJ2-7, with no clear D. Trimming left V 2 bases short and J 7 bases short, with 9 bases between. Germline V gene sequence: CDR1 SQVTM, CDR2 ANQGSEA. This CDR3 is built from 11 residues. For the CDR3, the DNA is TGCAGCGTTGAATTCTTGGGGGAGCAGTACTTC. Protein: CSVEFLGEQYF.

This clonotype was seen a few times. The rearrangement joins TRBV5-1 to TRBJ1-2; possible D gene TRBD1, 5 bases. V was shortened by 2 bases and J by 3 bases, with 17 bases between the two germline ends. The CDR3 has 16 residues. Germline CDR1 SGHRS, CDR2 YFSETQ. DNA of the CDR3: TGCGCCAGCAGCTTTTTACCCCAGGGAGAGGACTATGGCTACACCTTC. Translating it yields CASSFLPQGEDYGYTF. Variable domain in full (rest from reference TRBV5-1 and TRBJ1-2): KAGVTQTPRYLIKTRGQQVTLSCSPISGHRSVSWYQQTPGQGLQFLFEYFSETQRNKGNFPGRFSGRQFSNSRSEMNVSTLELGDSALYLCASSFLPQGEDYGYTFGSGTRLTVV.

A few counts support this clonotype. The chain employs TRBV12-3 or TRBV12-4 and TRBJ2-7; 7 bases are shared with TRBD1. This CDR3 is built from 14 residues. J gave up 2 bases and V 5 bases, and 6 bases lay outside the gene matches. CDR3 in amino acids: CASSPTGPPYEQYF. CDR3 DNA sequence: TGTGCCAGCAGTCCGACAGGGCCCCCCTACGAGCAGTACTTC.

This clonotype has only a few counts. The V and J genes are TRBV14 and TRBJ1-1; 8 bases are shared with TRBD1. Unmatched junction bases numbered 5, after V lost 3 bases and J lost 8 bases. The length of the CDR3 is 13 residues. Germline V lookup: CDR1 SGHDN, CDR2 FVKESK. The CDR3 sequence is CASSHPGGEEAFF. CDR3 DNA sequence: TGTGCCAGCAGCCATCCAGGGGGCGAGGAAGCTTTCTTT.

J is TRBJ1-1 and V is TRBV12-3 or TRBV12-4; D call uncertain. The CDR3 loop spans 13 amino acids. Trimming cost V 5 bases and J 3 bases, with 10 bases left between them. The CDR3 DNA is TGTGCCAGCAGTGAGGGCCGAGACACTGAAGCTTTCTTT. It translates to CASSEGRDTEAFF.

The V gene is TRBV7-2, the J gene TRBJ1-6, with D unclear. V lost 1 base, J lost 7 bases, and 8 bases lay in between. The CDR3 sequence is 14 residues long. CDR1 and CDR2 (germline): SGHTA, FQGNSA. For the CDR3, the DNA is TGTGCCAGCAGCTTAGTCGCTGAGAATTCACCCCTCCACTTT. Translation gives CASSLVAENSPLHF.

At least ten counts were recorded for this clonotype. This sequence joins TRBV10-3 and TRBJ2-2; the D gene could be TRBD1 or TRBD2 (5 bases each). From germline, CDR1 is ENHRY and CDR2 SYGVKD. This CDR3 has 15 amino acids. The germline V and J ends were trimmed by 6 bases and 1 base, with 12 bases remaining between them. The chain's CDR3 is CAISYGGVNTGELFF. The CDR3 DNA sequence: TGTGCCATCAGCTATGGGGGAGTGAACACCGGGGAGCTGTTTTTT.

The CDR3 nucleotides read TGTGCCAGCAGCTTGACGGGACAGGGGACAGCGGGAATCCACGAGCAGTACTTC. This encodes CASSLTGQGTAGIHEQYF. The chain joins TRBV5-5 to TRBJ2-7; TRBD1 matches at 10 bases. Losses at the gene ends were 1 base for V and 5 bases for J; bases not matched to a gene: 15. Germline-derived CDR1 and CDR2 are SGHKS and YYEKEE (reference sequence). The CDR3 extends over 18 amino acids.